The clone carrying this TCR beta chain has only one observation. CDR3 length: 14 residues. Per the germline V gene, CDR1 is MGHDK and CDR2 is SYGVNS. The V end lost 1 base, the J end lost 1 base, and 5 bases lay between the germline ends. The sample comes from a study of T cell responses to AZD1222 COVID-19 vaccine. Libraries were prepared by immunoSEQ multiplex PCR; TCRdb keeps only in-frame clonotypes and omits some of them. The sample records around 69,000 clones, approximately 91% being singletons. The receptor's source is an adult in good health. The chain recombines TRBV25-1 with TRBJ1-3; no firm D call. The sequences come from peripheral blood, collected on day 0 of AZD1222 vaccination. CDR3 loop: CASSEWRSGNTIYF. Written as DNA, the CDR3 is TGTGCCAGCAGTGAATGGAGGTCTGGAAACACCATATATTTT.